The following is a T cell receptor beta chain sequence with its context. The sample belongs to a study of cytotoxic CD8 clonotypes in ibrutinib-treated CLL. Using immunoSEQ multiplex PCR, the repertoire was profiled, and TCRdb retains in-frame clones only, with some absent. The sample has almost 250,000 clones; roughly 74% are singletons. The germline gives CDR1 SGDLS, CDR2 YYNGEE. The CDR3 contains 15 residues. The J segment lost 4 bases and the V segment lost 3 bases, leaving 2 bases of the junction unmatched. Sample: PBMCs, taken after 24 months of ibrutinib treatment. V and J are TRBV9 and TRBJ2-1; 12 bases map to TRBD2. The TCR originated in a human donor with chronic lymphocytic leukemia. CDR3 residues: CASSAGTSGYNEQFF. The CDR3 coding sequence is TGTGCCAGCAGCGCCGGGACTAGCGGGTACAATGAGCAGTTCTTC.